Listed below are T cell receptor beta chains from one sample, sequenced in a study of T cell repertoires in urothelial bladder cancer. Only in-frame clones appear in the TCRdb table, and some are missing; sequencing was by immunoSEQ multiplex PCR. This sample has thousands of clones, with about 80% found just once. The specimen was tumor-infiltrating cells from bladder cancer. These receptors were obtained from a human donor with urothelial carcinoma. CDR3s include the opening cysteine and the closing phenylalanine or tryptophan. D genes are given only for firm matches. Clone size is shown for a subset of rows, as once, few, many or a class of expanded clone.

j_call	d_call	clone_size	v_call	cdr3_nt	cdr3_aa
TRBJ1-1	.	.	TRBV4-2	TGTGCCAGCAGCCAAGGCCGGGAAACATACACTGAAGCTTTCTTT	CASSQGRETYTEAFF
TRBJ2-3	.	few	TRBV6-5	TGTGCCAGCAGCTGGACTGATAGCACAGATACGCAGTATTTT	CASSWTDSTDTQYF
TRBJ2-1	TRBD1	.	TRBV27	TGTGCCAGCAGTTCCGGGACAGGGGGGTTGAATGAGCAGTTCTTC	CASSSGTGGLNEQFF
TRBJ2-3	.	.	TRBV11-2	TGTGCCAGCAGCTTAAGTGCGGACTTCTCAGATACGCAGTATTTT	CASSLSADFSDTQYF
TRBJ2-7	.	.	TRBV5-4	TGTGCCAGCAGCTTGGAAGAAAACTACGAGCAGTACTTC	CASSLEENYEQYF
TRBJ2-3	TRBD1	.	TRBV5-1	TGCGCCAGCAGCTTGGCGGGACAGGGTAGCACAGATACGCAGTATTTT	CASSLAGQGSTDTQYF
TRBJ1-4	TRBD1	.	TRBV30	TGTGCCTGGAGCCGACAGGGAATGAATGAAAAACTGTTTTTT	CAWSRQGMNEKLFF
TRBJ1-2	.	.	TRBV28	TGTGCCAGCAGTTTTGGGGGCCAGGGGTGGGGTGGCTACACCTTC	CASSFGGQGWGGYTF
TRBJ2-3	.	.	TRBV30	TGTGCCTGGAGTCCGGGCGCGGTAAATACGCAGTATTTT	CAWSPGAVNTQYF
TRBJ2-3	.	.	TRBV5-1	TGCGCCAGCAGCTCGGTATTGGGCGCTAGCACAGATACGCAGTATTTT	CASSSVLGASTDTQYF
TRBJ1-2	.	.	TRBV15	TGTGCCACCAGCAGGGGGGATACGGGCTATGGCTACACCTTC	CATSRGDTGYGYTF
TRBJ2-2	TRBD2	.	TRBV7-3	TGTGCCAGCAGCTACGGACTAGCGGGGGCCGCCGGGGAGCTGTTTTTT	CASSYGLAGAAGELFF
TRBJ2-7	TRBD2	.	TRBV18	TGTGCCAGCTCATCCACTAGCGGCCAGGTATACGAGCAGTACTTC	CASSSTSGQVYEQYF
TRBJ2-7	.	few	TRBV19	TGTGCCAGTAAGCTAGATGGGCAGGGATCCTACGAGCAGTACTTC	CASKLDGQGSYEQYF
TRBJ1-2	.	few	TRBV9	TGTGCCAGCAGCGTAGCCGGGACTGACTATGGCTACACCTTC	CASSVAGTDYGYTF
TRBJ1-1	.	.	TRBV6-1	TGTGCCAGCAATAGGGAGGGCTCATCTGAAGCTTTCTTT	CASNREGSSEAFF
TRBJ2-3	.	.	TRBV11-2	TGTGCCAGCAGCCACAGGGTCAGGGGAAGGGCAGATACGCAGTATTTT	CASSHRVRGRADTQYF
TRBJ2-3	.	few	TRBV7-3	TGTGCCAGCAGCTTAAGCTACACAGATACGCAGTATTTT	CASSLSYTDTQYF
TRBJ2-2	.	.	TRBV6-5	TGTGCCAGCAGAGGGGGTTACACCGGGGAGCTGTTTTTT	CASRGGYTGELFF
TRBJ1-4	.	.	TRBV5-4	TGTGCCAGCAGCACCGGAGTTAATGAAAAACTGTTTTTT	CASSTGVNEKLFF
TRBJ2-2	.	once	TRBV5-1	TGCGCCAGCAGCTTGTTGGCCGGGGAGCTGTTTTTT	CASSLLAGELFF
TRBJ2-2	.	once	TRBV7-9	TGTGCCAGCAGCCCCCCCTTGCTCATTAACACCGGGGAGCTGTTTTTT	CASSPPLLINTGELFF
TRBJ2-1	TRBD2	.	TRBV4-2	TGTGCCAGCAGCTCCGCGTCGCTAGCGGGGGGGCGTGCCGGGAATGAGCAGTTCTTC	CASSSASLAGGRAGNEQFF
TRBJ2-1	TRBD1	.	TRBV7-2	TGTGCCAGCAGTCATACAGGGGGGTACAATGAGCAGTTCTTC	CASSHTGGYNEQFF
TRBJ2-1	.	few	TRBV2	TGTGCCAGCAGTGAAGAAAGCGGAGGATACAATGAGCAGTTCTTC	CASSEESGGYNEQFF
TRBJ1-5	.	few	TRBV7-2	TGTGCCAGCAGCTTAGCTCTGGGGGGAGGCCAGCCCCAGCATTTT	CASSLALGGGQPQHF
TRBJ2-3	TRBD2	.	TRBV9	TGTGCCAGCAGCCCCCGACTAGCGGGAGGGAGAGATACGCAGTATTTT	CASSPRLAGGRDTQYF
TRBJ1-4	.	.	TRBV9	TGTGCCAGCAGCTCCCAGGGTGACAGTGAAAAACTGTTTTTT	CASSSQGDSEKLFF
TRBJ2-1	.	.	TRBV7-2	TGTGCCAGCAGTCCGGGCTGGGGGCAGGCGGAGGAGCAGTTCTTC	CASSPGWGQAEEQFF
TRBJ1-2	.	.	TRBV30	TGTGCCTGGACCATCCCTGGGCTTAGCTACACCTTC	CAWTIPGLSYTF